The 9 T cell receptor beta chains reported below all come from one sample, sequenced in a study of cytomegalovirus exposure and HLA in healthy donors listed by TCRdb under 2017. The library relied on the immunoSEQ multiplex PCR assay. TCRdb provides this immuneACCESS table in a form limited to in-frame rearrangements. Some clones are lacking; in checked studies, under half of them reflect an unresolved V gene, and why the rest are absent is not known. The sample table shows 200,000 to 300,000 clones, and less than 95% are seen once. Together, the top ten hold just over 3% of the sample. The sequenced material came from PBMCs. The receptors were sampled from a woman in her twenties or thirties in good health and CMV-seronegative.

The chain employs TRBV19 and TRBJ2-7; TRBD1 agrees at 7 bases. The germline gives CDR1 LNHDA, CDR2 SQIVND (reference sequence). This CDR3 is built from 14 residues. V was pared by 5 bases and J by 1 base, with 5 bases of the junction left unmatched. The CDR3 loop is CASSAHRGSYEQYF. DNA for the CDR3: TGTGCCAGTAGTGCGCACAGGGGATCCTACGAGCAGTACTTC.

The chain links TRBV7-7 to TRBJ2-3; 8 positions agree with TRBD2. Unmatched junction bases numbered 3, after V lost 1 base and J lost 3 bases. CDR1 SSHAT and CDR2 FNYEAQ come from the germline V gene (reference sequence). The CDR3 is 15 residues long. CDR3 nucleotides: TGTGCCAGCAGCTTAGGACGGGAGGGGACAGATACGCAGTATTTT. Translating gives CASSLGREGTDTQYF.

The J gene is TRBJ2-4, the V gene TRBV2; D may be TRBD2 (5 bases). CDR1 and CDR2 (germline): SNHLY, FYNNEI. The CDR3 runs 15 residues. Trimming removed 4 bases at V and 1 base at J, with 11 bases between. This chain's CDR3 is CASSAGEWAKNIQYF. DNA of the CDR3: TGTGCCAGCAGTGCCGGGGAGTGGGCCAAAAACATTCAGTACTTC.

The CDR3 sequence: CASSLNGGSIYEQYF. The CDR3 nucleotides read TGTGCCAGCTCTCTTAACGGGGGAAGTATCTACGAGCAGTACTTC. The V call is TRBV18, the J call TRBJ2-7, with D perhaps TRBD2 (6 bases). CDR1 KGHSH and CDR2 LQKENI come from the germline V gene. This CDR3 is built from 15 residues. Trimming took 6 bases from V and 3 from J, leaving 18 bases between them. Complete variable domain (other parts from reference TRBV18 and TRBJ2-7): NAGVMQNPRHLVRRRGQEARLRCSPMKGHSHVYWYRQLPEEGLKFMVYLQKENIIDESGMPKERFSAEFPKEGPSILRIQQVVRGDSAAYFCASSLNGGSIYEQYFGPGTRLTVT.

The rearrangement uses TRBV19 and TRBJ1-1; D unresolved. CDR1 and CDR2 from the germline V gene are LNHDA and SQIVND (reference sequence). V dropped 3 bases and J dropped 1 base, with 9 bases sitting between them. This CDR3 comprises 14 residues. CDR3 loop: CASSMGVQNTEAFF. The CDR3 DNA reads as TGTGCCAGTAGTATGGGAGTTCAGAACACTGAAGCTTTCTTT.

The CDR3 nucleotides are TGTGCCAGCAGCTTAGACGGGAGCTCCTACGAGCAGTACTTC. This sequence encodes CASSLDGSSYEQYF. V usage is TRBV7-8 and J usage is TRBJ2-7, with a possible D match to TRBD2 (6 bases). Germline CDR1 is SGHVS and CDR2 is FQNEAQ. With 1 base removed from V and 0 bases from J, the gap between germline ends came to 7 bases. The CDR3 sequence is 14 residues long.

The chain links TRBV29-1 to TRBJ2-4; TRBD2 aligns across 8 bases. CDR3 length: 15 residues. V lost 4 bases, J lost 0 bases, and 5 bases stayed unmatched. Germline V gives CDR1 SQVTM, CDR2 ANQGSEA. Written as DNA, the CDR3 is TGCAGCGTTGTACTAGCGGTTTTAGCCAAAAACATTCAGTACTTC. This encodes CSVVLAVLAKNIQYF.

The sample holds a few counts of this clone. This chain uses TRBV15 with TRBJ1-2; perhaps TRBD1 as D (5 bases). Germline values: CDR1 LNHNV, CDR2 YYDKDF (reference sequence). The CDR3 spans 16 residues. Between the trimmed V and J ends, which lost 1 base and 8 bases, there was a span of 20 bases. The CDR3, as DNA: TGTGCCACCAGCAGAGCTATAATCCGGGACGCCGACGGCTACACCTTC. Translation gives CATSRAIIRDADGYTF.

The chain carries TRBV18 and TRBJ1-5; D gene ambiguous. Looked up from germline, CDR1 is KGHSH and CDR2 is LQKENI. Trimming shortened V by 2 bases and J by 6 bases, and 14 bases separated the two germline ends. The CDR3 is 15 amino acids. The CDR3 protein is CASSPGWDSGQPQHF. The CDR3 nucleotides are TGTGCCAGCTCACCAGGGTGGGATAGCGGTCAGCCCCAGCATTTT.